What follows are 19 T cell receptor beta chains derived from one specimen sequenced in a study of TIL therapy for anti-PD-1-resistant metastatic lung cancer. The libraries were made with immunoSEQ v3. Repertoires were generated with immunoSEQ multiplex PCR, while TCRdb's copy carries only in-frame clones and drops some. The repertoire holds 55,000 to 60,000 clones, with around 67% as singletons. Time point: pre-treatment sample, taken before nivolumab and TIL therapy. Sequencing used blood, obtained at baseline. These receptors originate from a person aged 25-85 years with non-small cell lung cancer.

The rearrangement uses TRBV7-8 and TRBJ2-5; D gene unclear. The V gene lost 5 bases and the J gene lost 1 base, with 11 bases spanning the gap. The CDR3 consists of 14 residues. The germline V gene has CDR1 SGHVS and CDR2 FQNEAQ. CDR3 nucleotide sequence: TGTGCCAGCAGCCCAGGCTGGCTCCAAGAGACCCAGTACTTC. Translated, it gives CASSPGWLQETQYF.

The V gene is TRBV27, the J gene TRBJ2-2, with D possibly being TRBD2 (6 bases). V dropped 7 bases and J dropped 3 bases, with 18 bases sitting between them. The CDR3 loop spans 16 amino acids. The germline V gene encodes CDR1 MNHEY and CDR2 SMNVEV (reference sequence). The CDR3 protein is CASKEWRGSDTGELFF. CDR3 sequence (DNA): TGTGCCAGCAAGGAATGGAGGGGATCTGACACCGGGGAGCTGTTTTTT.

This clone was found once. The chain combines TRBV6-1 with TRBJ2-7; the D gene is possibly TRBD2 (7 bases). The CDR3 runs to 16 residues. V shed 4 bases and J shed 0 bases, with 16 bases lying between them. Germline V gene lookup returns CDR1 MNHNS and CDR2 SASEGT. The CDR3 spells CASSGMGGLSSYEQYF. CDR3 DNA: TGTGCCAGCAGTGGGATGGGGGGGCTAAGCTCCTACGAGCAGTACTTC.

The chain combines TRBV4-3 with TRBJ1-4, with D maybe TRBD1 (6 bases). There are 18 residues in the CDR3. CDR1 is LGHNA, CDR2 YSLEER, per germline. Between the trimmed V and J ends, which lost 0 bases and 8 bases, there was a span of 22 bases. CDR3 region: CASSQDLRQWGAREKLFF. The CDR3 nucleotides read TGCGCCAGCAGCCAAGATCTTCGCCAATGGGGGGCACGGGAAAAACTGTTTTTT.

As DNA, the CDR3 is TGTGCCAGCAGCCGGGTGCGGGGCCAGACCCAGTACTTC. Its translation is CASSRVRGQTQYF. The rearrangement links TRBV7-2 to TRBJ2-5, with a tentative D call TRBD2 (6 bases). There are 13 residues in the CDR3. V lost 5 bases to trimming and J lost 6 bases, with 13 bases between them. Germline V gene data show CDR1 as SGHTA and CDR2 as FQGNSA.

This clone was seen a few times. V usage is TRBV5-3 and J usage is TRBJ2-2, with 10 positions matching TRBD2. TRBV5-3 is recorded as an ORF, its role being uncertain. The CDR3 is made up of 15 amino acids. After removal of 5 bases from V and 2 bases from J, the junction contained 3 bases not matched to a gene. The CDR3 sequence: CARSLAGANTGELFF. CDR3 bases: TGTGCCAGAAGTCTAGCGGGGGCAAACACCGGGGAGCTGTTTTTT.

The rearrangement joins TRBV5-1 to TRBJ1-3; unclear D gene. The CDR3 consists of 14 residues. Per the germline V gene, CDR1 is SGHRS and CDR2 is YFSETQ. V was shortened by 0 bases and J by 4 bases, with 8 bases between the two germline ends. DNA of the CDR3: TGCGCCAGCAGCTTGGATCAATCAGGAAACACCATATATTTT. It codes for CASSLDQSGNTIYF.

For the CDR3, the DNA is TGTGCCACCAGCAGAGATAACTGGGACGGCCGCCGGACCTTC. Amino acid sequence: CATSRDNWDGRRTF. The rearrangement links TRBV15 to TRBJ1-2; possible D gene TRBD1, 5 bases. V was pared by 0 bases and J by 14 bases, with 19 bases between. Germline loops: CDR1 LNHNV, CDR2 YYDKDF (reference sequence). The CDR3 runs to 14 residues.

J is TRBJ2-1 and V is TRBV7-9; D gene unclear. The CDR3 runs 12 residues. Germline CDR1 is SEHNR and CDR2 is FQNEAQ (reference sequence). Deletions cut 2 bases from V and 8 bases from J, with 7 bases between. CDR3 sequence: CASSLYSYEQFF. The CDR3 DNA reads TGTGCCAGCAGCTTATACTCGTATGAGCAGTTCTTC.

The V gene is TRBV25-1, the J gene TRBJ2-7; TRBD1 matches 8 bases. V lost 1 base, J lost 3 bases, and 5 bases stayed unmatched. The germline gives CDR1 MGHDK, CDR2 SYGVNS. CDR3 length equals 15 residues. CDR3: CASSESSGGYYEQYF. CDR3 nucleotide sequence: TGTGCCAGCAGTGAATCGTCAGGGGGCTACTACGAGCAGTACTTC.

The V and J genes are TRBV11-2 and TRBJ1-2; no definite D call. The CDR3 extends over 15 amino acids. Germline CDR1 is SGHAT and CDR2 is FQNNGV. V was pared by 1 base and J by 0 bases, with 9 bases between. CDR3 protein: CASSLASSTNYGYTF. The CDR3 region has the DNA TGTGCCAGCAGCTTAGCTTCCTCTACTAACTATGGCTACACCTTC.

The V gene is TRBV4-3, the J gene TRBJ2-1; 7 bases match TRBD1. The germline V gene has CDR1 LGHNA and CDR2 YSLEER. Trimming at V came to 3 bases and at J to 0 bases, leaving 5 bases not matched to a gene. This CDR3 has 16 amino acids. CDR3 loop: CASSQTRDSSYNEQFF. CDR3 bases: TGCGCCAGCAGCCAGACCCGGGACAGCTCCTACAATGAGCAGTTCTTC.

The rearrangement joins TRBV2 to TRBJ2-3; D unclear. The CDR3 is 12 amino acids. The V gene lost 8 bases and the J gene lost 6 bases, with 12 bases spanning the gap. Looked up from germline, CDR1 is SNHLY and CDR2 is FYNNEI. The CDR3 here is CASLFQPDTQYF. In nucleotides, the CDR3 is TGTGCCAGCCTTTTCCAGCCGGATACGCAGTATTTT.

V and J are TRBV15 and TRBJ2-5, with 7 bases aligning to TRBD1. V trimming: 3 bases; J trimming: 5 bases; junction bases outside the gene matches: 6. Germline V gene sequence: CDR1 LNHNV, CDR2 YYDKDF (reference sequence). This CDR3 comprises 14 residues. CDR3 nucleotide sequence: TGTGCCACCAGCAGCAACAGGGGTCGGGAGACCCAGTACTTC. Protein product: CATSSNRGRETQYF.

V usage is TRBV7-3 and J usage is TRBJ2-1; 11 nucleotides match TRBD1. From germline, CDR1 is SGHTA and CDR2 FQGTGA. There are 16 residues in the CDR3. Trimming removed 6 bases from V and 5 bases from J; junction bases left unmatched: 9. This CDR3 reads CASRGPPGQGDNEQFF. The DNA of the CDR3 is TGTGCCAGCAGGGGCCCACCGGGACAGGGGGACAATGAGCAGTTCTTC.

The rearrangement links TRBV7-2 to TRBJ2-7; the D is unclear. The CDR3 runs to 15 residues. Trimming pared 2 bases from V and 4 bases from J, leaving 15 bases between. Germline V gene lookup returns CDR1 SGHTA and CDR2 FQGNSA. CDR3 in amino acids: CASSLSQGSEYEQYF. The CDR3 nucleotides are TGTGCCAGCAGCTTATCACAAGGTTCCGAATACGAGCAGTACTTC.

The CDR3 loop reads CASRGTSGSYEQYF. CDR3 sequence (DNA): TGTGCCAGCAGGGGGACTAGCGGGAGCTACGAGCAGTACTTC. The chain recombines TRBV6-6 with TRBJ2-7, with 14 bases identical to TRBD2. The CDR3 length is 14 residues. The ends lost 6 bases at V and 3 bases at J; junction bases unmatched: 1. CDR1 and CDR2 (germline): MNHNY, SVGAGI (reference sequence).

This clone was detected a few times. CDR3 residues: CASSFGQGSTEAFF. As DNA, the CDR3 is TGTGCCAGCAGTTTCGGACAGGGGAGCACTGAAGCTTTCTTT. The chain recombines TRBV6-6 with TRBJ1-1; 9 positions match TRBD1. The germline CDR1 and CDR2 sequences are MNHNY and SVGAGI (reference sequence). V lost 4 bases, J lost 4 bases, and 4 bases stayed unmatched. The CDR3 covers 14 residues.

The V and J genes are TRBV7-2 and TRBJ2-7; 9 bases fit TRBD2. CDR1 and CDR2 from the germline V gene are SGHTA and FQGNSA. The junction had 8 bases not matched to a gene; V was cut back by 6 bases and J by 2 bases. The CDR3 spans 15 residues. CDR3: CASSLTSGLTYEQYF. DNA for the CDR3: TGTGCCAGCAGTCTTACTAGCGGGCTTACCTACGAGCAGTACTTC.